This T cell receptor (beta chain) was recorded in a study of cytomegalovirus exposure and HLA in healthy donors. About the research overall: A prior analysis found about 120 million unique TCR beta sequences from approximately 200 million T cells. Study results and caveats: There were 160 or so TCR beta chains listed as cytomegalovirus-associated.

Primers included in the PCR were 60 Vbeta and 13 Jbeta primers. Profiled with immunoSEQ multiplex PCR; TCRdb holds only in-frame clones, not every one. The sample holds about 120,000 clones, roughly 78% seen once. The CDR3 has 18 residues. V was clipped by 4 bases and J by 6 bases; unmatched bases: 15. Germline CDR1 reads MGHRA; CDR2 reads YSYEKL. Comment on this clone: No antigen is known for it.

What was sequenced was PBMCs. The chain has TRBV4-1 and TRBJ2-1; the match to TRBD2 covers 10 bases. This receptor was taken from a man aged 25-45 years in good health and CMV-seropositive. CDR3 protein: CASSPAPPLAGIPNEQFF. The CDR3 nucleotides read TGCGCCAGCAGCCCTGCACCCCCACTAGCGGGAATCCCCAATGAGCAGTTCTTC.